A single sample gave rise to the 6 T cell receptor beta chains below, sequenced in a study of blood T cells in healthy people across ages. PCR was performed a second time for about 6 to 12 cycles using a sample-barcoded 5' primer and a J-beta primer mix. TCRdb fed the 5' RACE reads into MiXCR, producing one record per CDR3 protein. Counted here are about 1.5 million distinct CDR3 sequences, 35% to 45% occurring once; the ten biggest clones make up 4%. The sequenced sample consisted of blood. The origin of the receptors is a woman under 30 in good health.

This rearrangement joins TRBV7-2 to TRBJ2-1, with TRBD2 matching over 9 bases. Germline V lookup: CDR1 SGHTA, CDR2 FQGNSA. CDR3 length: 17 amino acids. V was pared by 2 bases and J by 9 bases, with 14 bases of the junction left unmatched. CDR3 sequence reads: CASSLRVSGGPSGEQFF. DNA of the CDR3: TGTGCCAGCAGCTTACGCGTGAGCGGGGGGCCATCGGGTGAGCAGTTCTTC.

This clonotype was recorded many times. The CDR3 nucleotides read TGTGCCAGCAGTGGCACACAAAGCCAGCCCCAGCATTTT. This translates into CASSGTQSQPQHF. The V and J genes are TRBV27 and TRBJ1-5; no definite D call. CDR1 and CDR2 from the germline V gene are MNHEY and SMNVEV (reference sequence). V gave up 5 bases and J gave up 7 bases, with 12 bases separating them. CDR3 length: 13 residues.

This rearrangement joins TRBV20-1 to TRBJ2-7, with D uncertain. This CDR3 region has 14 residues. Trimming stripped 2 bases from V and 7 bases from J, with 18 bases between. Germline assignment: CDR1 DFQATT and CDR2 SNEGSKA (reference sequence). CDR3 residues: CSARPPGGGQEQYF. DNA for the CDR3: TGCAGTGCTAGACCTCCGGGCGGCGGTCAAGAGCAGTACTTC.

This clonotype was seen a handful of times. The rearrangement joins TRBV4-1 to TRBJ2-1; D not resolved. V was cut by 0 bases and J by 10 bases, with 22 bases left in between. CDR1 MGHRA and CDR2 YSYEKL come from the germline V gene. The CDR3 sequence is 17 residues long. The CDR3 protein is CASSQDPEQPFSYEQFF. The CDR3 bases are TGCGCCAGCAGCCAAGATCCGGAACAGCCCTTCTCCTACGAGCAGTTCTTC.

This clonotype turned up a few times. V usage is TRBV7-8 and J usage is TRBJ1-2; D is uncertain. Germline-derived CDR1 and CDR2 are SGHVS and FQNEAQ. This CDR3 spans 17 amino acids. V lost 7 bases, J lost 0 bases, and 21 bases lay in between. The CDR3 nucleotides read TGTGCCAGCACCAATCTCATACCGAATCGAGCTAACTATGGCTACACCTTC. This translates into CASTNLIPNRANYGYTF.

This clonotype has just a few counts. One junction end does not reproduce the germline sequence, and a read error may be involved. CDR3 sequence: CASSPRLQGVSYNEQFF. In nucleotides, the CDR3 is TGTGCCAGCAGCCCACGTTTACAGGGAGTCTCCTATAATGAGCAGTTCTTC. The chain joins TRBV7-9 to TRBJ2-1; D might be TRBD1 (6 bases). This CDR3 is built from 17 residues. Looked up from germline, CDR1 is SEHNR and CDR2 is FQNEAQ (reference sequence).